This TCR beta chain was captured by sequencing in a study of blood T cell repertoires in COVID-19. Study as a whole: Italy, Spain and the United States were the sources of the convalescent and acute COVID-19 samples. Nucleic acid was either cDNA or gDNA, and it came from T cells, B-cell-depleted T cells, or PBMCs.

The CDR3 extends over 13 amino acids. Germline-derived CDR1 and CDR2 are SGHDT and YYEEEE. V trimming: 4 bases; J trimming: 5 bases; junction bases outside the gene matches: 5. The authors' processing: For nucleated cells, counts were estimated from reference gene primer amplification. The table came from immunoSEQ multiplex PCR; TCRdb's copy has only in-frame clones and leaves some out. That table is the source of V, J and clone size, and D and trimming were worked out from the DNA. The profile shows fewer than 350,000 clones, around 87% of them singletons. The sequenced material came from peripheral blood. This chain uses TRBV5-6 with TRBJ2-5; TRBD1 matches at 7 bases. This TCR was sampled from a woman aged 50 to 65 who had recovered from COVID-19. Written as DNA, the CDR3 is TGTGCCAGCAGCCAGACAGGGTTGGAGACCCAGTACTTC. It translates to CASSQTGLETQYF.